These 8 T cell receptor beta chains were all obtained from the same sample, sequenced in a study of prognosis after radiotherapy for stage I lung cancer. Two-round multiplex PCR on genomic DNA was the method by which TCR beta CDR3 was amplified. The use of primers specific to each TRBV and TRBJ gene characterized first-round PCR. TCRdb independently ran MiXCR on the multiplex PCR reads; one entry per CDR3 protein. The sample carries 20,000 or so distinct CDR3 sequences, more than 40% recorded once. Specimen: PBMCs, collected before or after stereotactic body radiation therapy (not recorded which). Receptors originate from a donor of 50 years or more with non-small cell lung cancer.

By share, this clonotype ranks as medium-sized. The chain employs TRBV20-1 and TRBJ2-2, with D tentatively TRBD2 (6 bases). Germline V lookup: CDR1 DFQATT, CDR2 SNEGSKA (reference sequence). Trimming left V 3 bases short and J 5 bases short, with 7 bases between. There are 12 residues in the CDR3. The CDR3 nucleotides read TGCAGTGCTAGCGGGAGTACCGGGGAGCTGTTTTTT. It encodes CSASGSTGELFF.

This clonotype was detected a few times. The J gene is TRBJ2-7, the V gene TRBV5-4, with D possibly matching TRBD2 (6 bases). In germline, CDR1 is SGHNT, CDR2 YYREEE (reference sequence). Deletions cut 0 bases from V and 5 bases from J, with 15 bases between. This CDR3 is built from 15 residues. The DNA for the CDR3 is TGTGCCAGCAGCTTGGAATCGGGGGAACTGGACGAGCAGTACTTC. Translating it yields CASSLESGELDEQYF.

There are many counts of this clonotype. The rearrangement links TRBV6-1 to TRBJ1-5, with D uncertain. The CDR3 covers 15 residues. Per germline, CDR1 MNHNS and CDR2 SASEGT. The V end was cut by 4 bases, the J end by 0 bases, with 10 bases between. This chain's CDR3 is CASSAVSYSNQPQHF. The CDR3 DNA reads as TGTGCCAGCAGTGCTGTTTCTTATAGCAATCAGCCCCAGCATTTT.

Ten or more counts support this clonotype. This chain joins TRBV20-1 and TRBJ2-6; D gene uncertain. The length of the CDR3 is 15 residues. V lost 3 bases, J lost 1 base, and 10 bases lay in between. CDR1 and CDR2 from the germline V gene are DFQATT and SNEGSKA (reference sequence). The CDR3: CSASPRRSGANVLTF. DNA of the CDR3: TGCAGTGCTAGTCCCCGGCGATCTGGGGCCAACGTCCTGACTTTC.

This clonotype was counted many times. The CDR3 region has the DNA TGTGCCAGCAGTTGGACAGGAGGCAATCAGCCCCAGCATTTT. Protein sequence: CASSWTGGNQPQHF. The chain couples TRBV2 to TRBJ1-5; 7 bases line up with TRBD1. This CDR3 contains 14 residues. Germline V gene data show CDR1 as SNHLY and CDR2 as FYNNEI. V shed 5 bases and J 2 bases; nucleotides not matched to a gene: 3.

This clonotype was detected many times. One junction end disagrees with the germline gene, perhaps due to a read error. The chain has TRBV20-1 and TRBJ2-7; a weak D match, TRBD2 (6 bases). CDR1 DFQATT and CDR2 SNEGSKA come from the germline V gene (reference sequence). This CDR3 has 13 amino acids. This CDR3 is CSARGSGRYEQYF. CDR3 sequence (DNA): TGCAGCGCTAGGGGCAGCGGGCGGTACGAGCAGTACTTC.

Comments on this clonotype: A read error likely explains this, since a far larger clone differs by one base. This chain connects TRBV6-9 to TRBJ2-3, with D hard to call. CDR3 size: 14 residues. V lost 6 bases to trimming and J lost 6 bases, with 16 bases between them. CDR1 is MNHGY, CDR2 SVAAGI, per germline. CDR3 region: CASSYPGVTDTQYF. The DNA of the CDR3 is TGTGCCAGCAGCTACCCGGGTGTCACCGATACGCAGTATTTT.

The CDR3 region has the DNA TGTGCCAGCAGTTACTCGGGGTCCAGGGTGTGGAACAATGAGCAGTTCTTC. Translated: CASSYSGSRVWNNEQFF. J is TRBJ2-1 and V is TRBV6-2 or TRBV6-3; D is possibly TRBD1 (5 bases). This CDR3 region has 17 residues. The V and J ends lost 0 bases and 5 bases respectively, with 17 bases between them. CDR1 is MNHEY and CDR2 is SVGEGT in the germline V gene.